These 19 T cell receptor beta chains originate from one sample sequenced in a study of CD8 T cells in ankylosing spondylitis. TCRdb fed the 5' RACE reads into MiXCR, producing one record per CDR3 protein. The data show roughly 240,000 distinct CDR3 sequences, with around 8% seen just once and around 4.9% held by the top ten. Material: blood, either unsorted or a sorted T cell fraction (not recorded which). The receptors come from a female donor with ankylosing spondylitis or in good health (not recorded which).

The rearrangement links TRBV30 to TRBJ1-4; D uncertain. The germline V gene has CDR1 GTSNPN and CDR2 SVGIG (reference sequence). This CDR3 has 15 amino acids. Trimming left V 0 bases short and J 0 bases short, with 8 bases between. CDR3 in DNA: TGTGCCTGGAGTGTAGGTGCGGCAACTAATGAAAAACTGTTTTTT. Translation: CAWSVGAATNEKLFF.

This clonotype showed up many times. The chain combines TRBV6-5 with TRBJ1-2, with D unclear. The CDR3 loop spans 12 amino acids. Trimming stripped 5 bases from V and 8 bases from J, with 12 bases between. Looked up from germline, CDR1 is MNHEY and CDR2 is SVGAGI. The CDR3 DNA reads as TGTGCCAGCAGTCGCTCAGGTGACGGCTACACCTTC. It is translated as CASSRSGDGYTF.

Ten or more counts support this clonotype. The chain has TRBV6-1 and TRBJ2-3; TRBD1 aligns across 7 bases. Germline loops: CDR1 MNHNS, CDR2 SASEGT. Germline trimming cut 5 bases from V and 0 bases from J; bases unmatched to any gene: 5. The CDR3 spans 15 residues. CDR3 bases: TGTGCCAGCAGTAGACAGGGTGGTAGCACAGATACGCAGTATTTT. Amino acids: CASSRQGGSTDTQYF.

This clonotype was recorded at least ten times. J is TRBJ2-7 and V is TRBV20-1; 14 nucleotides line up with TRBD2. The CDR3 has 14 amino acids. Per the germline V gene, CDR1 is DFQATT and CDR2 is SNEGSKA (reference sequence). Unmatched junction bases numbered 6, after V lost 6 bases and J lost 5 bases. The CDR3 DNA reads TGCAGTGCCACCGGGACTAGCGGGAGACACGAGCAGTACTTC. Protein sequence: CSATGTSGRHEQYF.

The J gene is TRBJ2-1, the V gene TRBV7-2; 9 bases are shared with TRBD2. Germline trimming cut 4 bases from V and 7 bases from J; bases unmatched to any gene: 11. The CDR3 has 16 residues. Germline V CDR1 and CDR2: SGHTA, FQGNSA. The CDR3 region has the DNA TGTGCCAGCAGCTCCCCTGCGGGAGGGCTGGGGAATGAGCAGTTCTTC. Amino acid sequence: CASSSPAGGLGNEQFF.

The table lists this clonotype with many counts. The chain links TRBV12-3 or TRBV12-4 to TRBJ2-7, with D perhaps TRBD2 (5 bases). V was pared by 6 bases and J by 2 bases, with 11 bases between. The CDR3 totals 13 residues. The CDR3 bases are TGTGCCAGCAGCCAGAGCGGAACCTACGAGCAGTACTTC. Residues: CASSQSGTYEQYF.

This clonotype was counted at least ten times. The chain has TRBV7-9 and TRBJ2-4, with D unresolved. The CDR3 has 14 amino acids. CDR1 and CDR2 from the germline V gene are SEHNR and FQNEAQ (reference sequence). Trimming shortened V by 1 base and J by 1 base, and 5 bases separated the two germline ends. Written as DNA, the CDR3 is TGTGCCAGCAGCTTAGGGCAGGCCAAAAACATTCAGTACTTC. Its protein is CASSLGQAKNIQYF.

This clonotype was counted between two and nine times. A much larger clone differs by one base, so this may be a read error. V and J are TRBV12-3 or TRBV12-4 and TRBJ2-5, with 7 bases that match TRBD1. This CDR3 is built from 15 residues. CDR3 DNA: TGTGCCAGCAGTCCTACCGGGACAGATCAAGAGGCCCAGTACTTC. Protein sequence: CASSPTGTDQEAQYF.

This clonotype was counted many times. The CDR3 protein is CASSSRTGGFEKLFF. Here the CDR3 DNA reads TGTGCCAGCAGTTCACGGACAGGGGGCTTCGAAAAACTGTTTTTT. This chain connects TRBV27 to TRBJ1-4; 11 bases agree with TRBD1. From germline, CDR1 is MNHEY and CDR2 SMNVEV (reference sequence). CDR3 length: 15 amino acids. With 4 bases clipped from V and 8 bases from J, the junction kept 6 bases outside the gene matches.

Note on this clonotype: A single base separates this from a much larger clone, so it may be a read error. V usage is TRBV7-8 and J usage is TRBJ2-3; D is uncertain. Germline V gene data show CDR1 as SGHVS and CDR2 as FQNEAQ. The CDR3 runs to 13 residues. CDR3 bases: TGTGCCAGCAACTTAGTAGGTCGGGATACGCAGTATTTT. As protein: CASNLVGRDTQYF.

This clonotype has ten or more counts. The J gene is TRBJ1-4, the V gene TRBV3-1; D gene unclear. CDR3 length equals 16 residues. V was cut by 0 bases and J by 1 base, with 9 bases left in between. Germline V lookup: CDR1 LGHDT, CDR2 YNNKEL (reference sequence). The CDR3 DNA follows: TGTGCCAGCAGCCAAGATCATAAGGGAACTAATGAAAAACTGTTTTTT. This encodes CASSQDHKGTNEKLFF.

Ten or more counts support this clonotype. V gene TRBV6-6 combines with J gene TRBJ2-5; the D call may be TRBD1 or TRBD2 (5 bases each). The CDR3 covers 15 residues. The germline V gene encodes CDR1 MNHNY and CDR2 SVGAGI (reference sequence). Trimming took 6 bases from V and 1 from J, leaving 15 bases between them. As DNA, the CDR3 is TGTGCCAGCAGGAGGGGCCAGGGTCCCCAAGAGACCCAGTACTTC. It encodes CASRRGQGPQETQYF.

Many counts were recorded for this clonotype. The rearrangement joins TRBV20-1 to TRBJ2-3, with 8 bases matching TRBD2. Losses at the gene ends were 5 bases for V and 2 bases for J; bases not matched to a gene: 9. Germline V gene data show CDR1 as DFQATT and CDR2 as SNEGSKA (reference sequence). The CDR3 runs to 15 residues. The CDR3 loop reads CSAFPRGLVTDTQYF. CDR3 sequence (DNA): TGCAGTGCTTTCCCCCGGGGACTAGTCACAGATACGCAGTATTTT.

This clonotype was counted only a few times. V and J are TRBV19 and TRBJ1-2; a weak D match, TRBD1 (6 bases). The V gene's germline CDR1 is LNHDA and CDR2 SQIVND (reference sequence). The V end lost 6 bases, the J end lost 0 bases, and 14 bases lay between the germline ends. This CDR3 comprises 15 residues. The DNA for the CDR3 is TGTGCCAGTAGGGACCCGGGACATACTAACTATGGCTACACCTTC. The encoded protein is CASRDPGHTNYGYTF.

The chain links TRBV29-1 to TRBJ1-6; D is ambiguous. The germline V and J ends were trimmed by 3 bases and 7 bases, with 13 bases remaining between them. The length of the CDR3 is 14 residues. The germline CDR1 and CDR2 sequences are SQVTM and ANQGSEA. CDR3 protein: CSVDRITSNSPLHF. The DNA of the CDR3 is TGCAGCGTTGACAGAATTACTTCAAATTCACCCCTCCACTTT.

This clonotype appeared many times. This sequence joins TRBV10-3 and TRBJ2-3; TRBD2 matches at 7 bases. CDR1 is ENHRY, CDR2 SYGVKD, per germline. V gave up 2 bases and J gave up 2 bases; unmatched junction bases: 10. This CDR3 comprises 17 residues. The CDR3 DNA reads TGTGCCATCAGTGAGCCACTTGGGGCGGGAGTCACAGATACGCAGTATTTT. It yields the protein CAISEPLGAGVTDTQYF.

The table lists this clonotype with many counts. This chain uses TRBV29-1 with TRBJ2-5; possibly TRBD1 or TRBD2 for D (6 bases each). Trimming left V 3 bases short and J 4 bases short, with 12 bases between. The length of the CDR3 is 13 residues. From germline, CDR1 is SQVTM and CDR2 ANQGSEA. CDR3 sequence (DNA): TGCAGCGTTGAGCCTGGAGGGGGAGAGACCCAGTACTTC. It translates to CSVEPGGGETQYF.

This clonotype was seen repeatedly, ten times or more. The chain uses TRBV28 and TRBJ2-7, with TRBD1 matching over 9 bases. Trimming took 6 bases from V and 2 from J; bases not matched to a gene: 11. The CDR3 consists of 16 residues. Germline CDR1 MDHEN, CDR2 SYDVKM. The CDR3 DNA reads TGTGCCAGCAGCCTAAACCCCGGGACAGGGACCTACGAGCAGTACTTC. Protein: CASSLNPGTGTYEQYF.

This clonotype showed up many times. This rearrangement joins TRBV12-3 or TRBV12-4 to TRBJ2-2; D gene unclear. The CDR3 extends over 16 amino acids. V shed 0 bases and J shed 3 bases, with 11 bases lying between them. The CDR3 protein is CASSLARLQYTGELFF. The CDR3 DNA reads TGTGCCAGCAGTTTAGCGCGTTTACAGTACACCGGGGAGCTGTTTTTT.